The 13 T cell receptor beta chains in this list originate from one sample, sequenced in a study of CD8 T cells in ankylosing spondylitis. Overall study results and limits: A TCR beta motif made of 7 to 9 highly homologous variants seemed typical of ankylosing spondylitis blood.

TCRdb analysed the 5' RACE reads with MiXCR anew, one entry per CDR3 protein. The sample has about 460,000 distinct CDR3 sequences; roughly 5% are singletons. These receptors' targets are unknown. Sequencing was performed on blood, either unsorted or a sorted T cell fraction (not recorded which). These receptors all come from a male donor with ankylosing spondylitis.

The CDR3 is CASSPGGGYLRNIQYF. The CDR3 DNA is TGTGCCAGCAGTCCAGGCGGGGGGTACTTGAGGAACATTCAGTACTTC. This rearrangement joins TRBV9 to TRBJ2-4; 8 bases are a match to TRBD2. This CDR3 region has 16 residues. The V gene's germline CDR1 is SGDLS and CDR2 YYNGEE. J was trimmed by 7 bases and V by 5 bases; bases with no gene match: 14.

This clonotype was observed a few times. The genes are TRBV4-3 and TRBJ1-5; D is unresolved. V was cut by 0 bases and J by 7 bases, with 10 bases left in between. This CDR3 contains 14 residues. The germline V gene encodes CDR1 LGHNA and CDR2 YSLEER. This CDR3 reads CASSQDILRQPQHF. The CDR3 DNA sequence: TGCGCCAGCAGCCAAGATATCCTTAGGCAGCCCCAGCATTTT.

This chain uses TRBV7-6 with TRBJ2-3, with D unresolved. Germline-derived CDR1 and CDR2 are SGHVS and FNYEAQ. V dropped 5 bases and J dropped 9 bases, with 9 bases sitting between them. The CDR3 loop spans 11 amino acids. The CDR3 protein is CASSTIGTQYF. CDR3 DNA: TGTGCCAGCAGCACCATTGGGACGCAGTATTTT. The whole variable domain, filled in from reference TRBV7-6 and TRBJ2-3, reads GAGVSQSPRYKVTKRGQDVALRCDPISGHVSLYWYRQALGQGPEFLTYFNYEAQQDKSGLPNDRFSAERPEGSISTLTIQRTEQRDSAMYRCASSTIGTQYFGPGTRLTVL.

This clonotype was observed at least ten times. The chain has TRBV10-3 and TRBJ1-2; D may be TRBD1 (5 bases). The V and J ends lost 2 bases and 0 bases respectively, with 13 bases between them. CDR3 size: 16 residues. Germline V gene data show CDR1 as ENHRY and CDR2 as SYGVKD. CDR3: CAISELTGLSNYGYTF. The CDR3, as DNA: TGTGCCATCAGTGAGCTGACGGGACTCTCTAACTATGGCTACACCTTC.

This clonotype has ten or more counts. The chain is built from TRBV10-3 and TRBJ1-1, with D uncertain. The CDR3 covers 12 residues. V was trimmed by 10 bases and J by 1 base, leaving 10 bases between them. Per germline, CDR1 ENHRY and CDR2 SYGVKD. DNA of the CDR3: TGTGCCACCTGTCCAGGGAACACTGAAGCTTTCTTT. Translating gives CATCPGNTEAFF.

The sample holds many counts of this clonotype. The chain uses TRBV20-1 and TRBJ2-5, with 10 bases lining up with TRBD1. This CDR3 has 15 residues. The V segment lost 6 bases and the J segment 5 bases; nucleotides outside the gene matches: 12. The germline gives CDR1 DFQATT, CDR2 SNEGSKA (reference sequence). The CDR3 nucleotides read TGCAGTGCCTCCCCGAGACAGGGGGCAGGGGAGACCCAGTACTTC. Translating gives CSASPRQGAGETQYF.

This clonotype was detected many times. CDR3 bases: TGTGCCAGCAGCCCGGGACCTATGTCCTACGAGCAGTACTTC. This codes for CASSPGPMSYEQYF. The J gene is TRBJ2-7, the V gene TRBV5-6; tentatively, D is TRBD1 or TRBD2 (5 bases each). This CDR3 spans 14 amino acids. CDR1 SGHDT and CDR2 YYEEEE come from the germline V gene. Trimming stripped 4 bases from V and 1 base from J, with 12 bases between.

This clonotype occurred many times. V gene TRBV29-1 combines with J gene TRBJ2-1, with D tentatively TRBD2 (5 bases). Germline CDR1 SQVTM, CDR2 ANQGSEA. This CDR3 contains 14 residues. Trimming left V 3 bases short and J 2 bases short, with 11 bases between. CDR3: CSVESRRTYNEQFF. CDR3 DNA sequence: TGCAGCGTTGAGAGCAGGAGGACCTACAATGAGCAGTTCTTC.

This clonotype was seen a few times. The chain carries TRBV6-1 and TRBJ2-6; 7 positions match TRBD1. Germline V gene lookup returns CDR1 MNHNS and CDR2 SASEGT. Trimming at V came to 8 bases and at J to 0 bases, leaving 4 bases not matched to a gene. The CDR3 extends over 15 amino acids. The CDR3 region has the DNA TGTGCCAGCGAGGGACAGCTCTCTGGGGCCAACGTCCTGACTTTC. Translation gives CASEGQLSGANVLTF.

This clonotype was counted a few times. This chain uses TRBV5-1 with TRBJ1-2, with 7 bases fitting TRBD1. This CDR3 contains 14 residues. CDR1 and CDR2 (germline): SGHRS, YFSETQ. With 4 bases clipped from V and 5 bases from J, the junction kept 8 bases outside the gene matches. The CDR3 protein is CASSPGGQTYGYTF. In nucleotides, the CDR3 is TGCGCCAGCAGCCCTGGGGGACAGACTTATGGCTACACCTTC.

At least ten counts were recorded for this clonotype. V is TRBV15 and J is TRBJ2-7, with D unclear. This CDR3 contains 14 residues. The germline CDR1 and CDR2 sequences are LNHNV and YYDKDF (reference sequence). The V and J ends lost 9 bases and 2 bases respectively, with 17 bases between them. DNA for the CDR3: TGTGCCACTCTCCAATCGACAAGCACCTACGAGCAGTACTTC. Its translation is CATLQSTSTYEQYF.

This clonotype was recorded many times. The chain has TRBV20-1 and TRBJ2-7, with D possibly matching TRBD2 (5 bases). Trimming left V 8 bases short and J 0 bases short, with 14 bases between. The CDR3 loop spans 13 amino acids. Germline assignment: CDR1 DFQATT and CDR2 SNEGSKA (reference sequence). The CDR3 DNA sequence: TGCAGTCCCGGAAAGCGGAGCTCCTACGAGCAGTACTTC. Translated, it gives CSPGKRSSYEQYF.

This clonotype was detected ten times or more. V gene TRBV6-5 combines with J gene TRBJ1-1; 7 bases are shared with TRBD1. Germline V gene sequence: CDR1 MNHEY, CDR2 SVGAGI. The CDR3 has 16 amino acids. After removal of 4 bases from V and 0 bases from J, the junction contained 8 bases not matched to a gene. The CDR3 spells CASSWGTVVLNTEAFF. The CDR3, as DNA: TGTGCCAGCAGTTGGGGGACAGTAGTCCTGAACACTGAAGCTTTCTTT.